This T cell receptor beta chain was retrieved from a study of blood T cells in healthy people across ages. A second PCR, run for about 7 to 11 cycles, used a sample-barcoded 5' primer plus a J-beta primer mix. TCRdb used MiXCR to reprocess the 5' RACE reads, holding one entry per CDR3 protein. The sample includes 780,000 or so distinct CDR3 sequences, about 61% of them seen just once. The CDR3 extends over 14 amino acids. V trimming: 0 bases; J trimming: 4 bases; junction bases outside the gene matches: 5. The germline V gene encodes CDR1 GTSNPN and CDR2 SVGIG (reference sequence). The chain has TRBV30 and TRBJ1-2; the match to TRBD1 covers 7 bases. The receptor comes from a man aged 40-49 years in good health. The source material was blood. CDR3 residues: CAWSVLGGVYGYTF. CDR3 in DNA: TGTGCCTGGAGTGTACTAGGGGGCGTCTATGGCTACACCTTC. Full variable domain (remainder filled in from reference TRBV30 and TRBJ1-2): SQTIHQWPATLVQPVGSPLSLECTVEGTSNPNLYWYRQAAGRGLQLLFYSVGIGQISSEVPQNLSASRPQDRQFILSSKKLLLSDSGFYLCAWSVLGGVYGYTFGSGTRLTVV.